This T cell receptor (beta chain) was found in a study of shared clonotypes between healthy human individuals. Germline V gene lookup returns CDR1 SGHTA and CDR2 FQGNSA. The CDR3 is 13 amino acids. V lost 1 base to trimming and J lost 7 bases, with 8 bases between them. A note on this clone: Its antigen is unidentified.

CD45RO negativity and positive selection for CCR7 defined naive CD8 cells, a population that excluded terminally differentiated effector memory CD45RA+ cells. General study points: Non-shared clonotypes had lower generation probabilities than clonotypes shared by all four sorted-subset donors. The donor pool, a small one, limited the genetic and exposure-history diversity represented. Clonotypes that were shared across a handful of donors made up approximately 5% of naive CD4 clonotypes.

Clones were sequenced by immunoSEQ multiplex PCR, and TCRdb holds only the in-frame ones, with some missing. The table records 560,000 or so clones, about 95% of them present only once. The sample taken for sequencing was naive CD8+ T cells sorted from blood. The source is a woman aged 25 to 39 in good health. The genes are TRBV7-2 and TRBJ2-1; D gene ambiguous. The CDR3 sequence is CASSLDSPNEQFF. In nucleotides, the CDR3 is TGTGCCAGCAGCTTAGACTCACCGAATGAGCAGTTCTTC.